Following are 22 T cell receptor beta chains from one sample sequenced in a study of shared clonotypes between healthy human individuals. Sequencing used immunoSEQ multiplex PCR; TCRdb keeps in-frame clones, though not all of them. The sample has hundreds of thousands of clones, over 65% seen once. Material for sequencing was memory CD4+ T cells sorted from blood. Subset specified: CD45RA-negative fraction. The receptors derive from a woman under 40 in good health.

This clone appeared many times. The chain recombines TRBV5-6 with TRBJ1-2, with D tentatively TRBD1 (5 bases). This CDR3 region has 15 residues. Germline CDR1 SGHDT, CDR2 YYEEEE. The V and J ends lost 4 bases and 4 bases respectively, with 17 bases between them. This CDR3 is CASSTLNRFPYGYTF. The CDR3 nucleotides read TGTGCCAGCAGCACCCTTAACAGGTTTCCCTATGGCTACACCTTC.

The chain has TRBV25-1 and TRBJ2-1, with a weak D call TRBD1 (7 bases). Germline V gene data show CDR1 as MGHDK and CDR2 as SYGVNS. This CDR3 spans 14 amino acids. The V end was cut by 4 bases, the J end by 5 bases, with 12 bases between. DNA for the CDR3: TGTGCCAGCAGTGGACAGGGAGGACACAATGAGCAGTTCTTC. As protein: CASSGQGGHNEQFF.

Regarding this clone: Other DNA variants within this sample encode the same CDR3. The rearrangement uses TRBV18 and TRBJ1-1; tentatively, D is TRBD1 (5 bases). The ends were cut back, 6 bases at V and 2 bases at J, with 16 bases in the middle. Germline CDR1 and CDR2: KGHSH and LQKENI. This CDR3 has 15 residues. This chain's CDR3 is CASSPRGGLNTEAFF. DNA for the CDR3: TGTGCCAGCTCTCCAAGGGGAGGCCTAAACACTGAAGCTTTCTTT.

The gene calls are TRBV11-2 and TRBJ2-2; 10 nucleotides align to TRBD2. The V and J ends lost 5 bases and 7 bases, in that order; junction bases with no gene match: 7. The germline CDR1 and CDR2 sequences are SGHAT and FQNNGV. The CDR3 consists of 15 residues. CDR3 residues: CASSPWTSGLGELFF. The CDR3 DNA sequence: TGTGCCAGCAGCCCATGGACTAGCGGACTCGGGGAGCTGTTTTTT.

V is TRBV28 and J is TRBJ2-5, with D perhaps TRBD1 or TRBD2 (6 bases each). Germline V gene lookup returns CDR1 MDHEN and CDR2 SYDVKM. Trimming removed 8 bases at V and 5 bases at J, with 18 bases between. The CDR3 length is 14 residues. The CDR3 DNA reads TGTGCCAGCGGGGGCGGGGCAGGGACGGAGACCCAGTACTTC. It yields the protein CASGGGAGTETQYF. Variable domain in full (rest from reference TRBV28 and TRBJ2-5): DVKVTQSSRYLVKRTGEKVFLECVQDMDHENMFWYRQDPGLGLRLIYFSYDVKMKEKGDIPEGYSVSREKKERFSLILESASTNQTSMYLCASGGGAGTETQYFGPGTRLLVL.

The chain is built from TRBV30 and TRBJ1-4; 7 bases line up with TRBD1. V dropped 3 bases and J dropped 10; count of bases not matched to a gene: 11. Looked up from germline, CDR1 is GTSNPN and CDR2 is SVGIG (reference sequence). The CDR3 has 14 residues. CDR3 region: CAWSSGQNTGKLFF. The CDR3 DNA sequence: TGTGCCTGGAGCTCGGGACAGAATACGGGAAAACTGTTTTTT.

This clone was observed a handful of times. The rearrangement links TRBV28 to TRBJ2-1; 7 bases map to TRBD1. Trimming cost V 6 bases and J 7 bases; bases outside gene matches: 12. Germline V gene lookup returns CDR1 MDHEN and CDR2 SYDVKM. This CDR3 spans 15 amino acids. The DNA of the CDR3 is TGTGCCAGCAGAAACTCCGGGACAGCCAGGAATGAGCAGTTCTTC. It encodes CASRNSGTARNEQFF.

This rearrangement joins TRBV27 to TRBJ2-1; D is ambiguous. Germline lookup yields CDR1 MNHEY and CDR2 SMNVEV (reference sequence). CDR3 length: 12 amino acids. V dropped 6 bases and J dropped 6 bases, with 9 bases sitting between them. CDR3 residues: CASSQHLNEQFF. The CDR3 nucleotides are TGTGCCAGCAGCCAACACCTCAATGAGCAGTTCTTC.

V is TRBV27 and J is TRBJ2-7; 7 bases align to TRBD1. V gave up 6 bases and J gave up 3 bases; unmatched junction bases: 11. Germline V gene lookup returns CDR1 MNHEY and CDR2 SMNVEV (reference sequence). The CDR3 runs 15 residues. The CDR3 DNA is TGTGCCAGCAGCCCTCAACAGGGGATAAGCTACGAGCAGTACTTC. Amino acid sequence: CASSPQQGISYEQYF.

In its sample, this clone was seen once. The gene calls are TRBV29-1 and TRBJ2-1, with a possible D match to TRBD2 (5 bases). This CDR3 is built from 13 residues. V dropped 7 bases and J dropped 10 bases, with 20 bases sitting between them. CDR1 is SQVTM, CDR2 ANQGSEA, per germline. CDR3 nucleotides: TGCAGCGAATCCCGGGTGGAGGATGCGGAGCAGTTCTTC. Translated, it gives CSESRVEDAEQFF.

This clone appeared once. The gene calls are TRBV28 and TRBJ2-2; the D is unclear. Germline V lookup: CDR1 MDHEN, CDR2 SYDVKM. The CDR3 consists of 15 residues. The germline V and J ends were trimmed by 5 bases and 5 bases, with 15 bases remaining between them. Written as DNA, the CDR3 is TGTGCCAGCAGTCGGTCGCTCCGGGTGACCGGGGAGCTGTTTTTT. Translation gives CASSRSLRVTGELFF.

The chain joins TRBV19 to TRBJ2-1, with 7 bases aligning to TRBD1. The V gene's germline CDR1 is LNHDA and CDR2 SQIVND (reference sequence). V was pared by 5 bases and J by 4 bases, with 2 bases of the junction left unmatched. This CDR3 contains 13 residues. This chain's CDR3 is CASSLGQYNEQFF. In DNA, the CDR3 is TGTGCCAGTAGTTTGGGACAGTACAATGAGCAGTTCTTC.

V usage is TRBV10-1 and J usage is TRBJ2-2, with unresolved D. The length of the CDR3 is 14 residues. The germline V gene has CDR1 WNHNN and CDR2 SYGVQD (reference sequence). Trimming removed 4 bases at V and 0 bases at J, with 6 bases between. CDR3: CASSGTTNTGELFF. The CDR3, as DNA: TGCGCCAGCAGTGGTACCACGAACACCGGGGAGCTGTTTTTT.

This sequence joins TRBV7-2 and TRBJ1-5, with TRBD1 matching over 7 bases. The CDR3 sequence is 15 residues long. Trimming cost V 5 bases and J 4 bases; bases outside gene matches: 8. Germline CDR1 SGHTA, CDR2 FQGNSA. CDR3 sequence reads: CASSRGYRGNQPQHF. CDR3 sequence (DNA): TGTGCCAGCAGCAGAGGGTACAGGGGTAATCAGCCCCAGCATTTT.

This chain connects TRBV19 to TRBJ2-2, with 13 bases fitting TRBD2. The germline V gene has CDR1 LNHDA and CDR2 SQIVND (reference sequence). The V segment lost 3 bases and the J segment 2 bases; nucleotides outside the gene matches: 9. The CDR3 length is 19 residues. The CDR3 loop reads CASSIGRLAGGPNTGELFF. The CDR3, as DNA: TGTGCCAGTAGTATCGGCCGACTAGCGGGAGGCCCAAACACCGGGGAGCTGTTTTTT.

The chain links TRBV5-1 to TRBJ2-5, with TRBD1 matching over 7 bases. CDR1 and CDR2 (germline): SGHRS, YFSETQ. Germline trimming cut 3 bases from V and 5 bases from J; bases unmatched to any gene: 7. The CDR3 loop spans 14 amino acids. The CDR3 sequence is CASSWSPQGETQYF. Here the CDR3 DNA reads TGCGCCAGCAGCTGGTCACCACAGGGGGAGACCCAGTACTTC. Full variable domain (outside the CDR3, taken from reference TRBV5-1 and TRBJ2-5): KAGVTQTPRYLIKTRGQQVTLSCSPISGHRSVSWYQQTPGQGLQFLFEYFSETQRNKGNFPGRFSGRQFSNSRSEMNVSTLELGDSALYLCASSWSPQGETQYFGPGTRLLVL.

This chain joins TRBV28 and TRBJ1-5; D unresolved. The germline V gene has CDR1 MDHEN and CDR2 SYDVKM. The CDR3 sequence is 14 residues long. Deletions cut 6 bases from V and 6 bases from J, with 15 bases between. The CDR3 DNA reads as TGTGCCAGCAGGCTCGAGGGTTTCGGTCAGCCCCAGCATTTT. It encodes CASRLEGFGQPQHF.

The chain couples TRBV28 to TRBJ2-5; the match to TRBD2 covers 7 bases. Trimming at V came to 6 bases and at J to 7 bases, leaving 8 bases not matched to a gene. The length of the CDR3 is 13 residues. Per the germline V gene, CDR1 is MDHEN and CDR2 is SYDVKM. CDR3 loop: CASRIGGSGTQYF. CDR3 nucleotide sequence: TGTGCCAGCAGAATCGGGGGGTCGGGGACCCAGTACTTC.

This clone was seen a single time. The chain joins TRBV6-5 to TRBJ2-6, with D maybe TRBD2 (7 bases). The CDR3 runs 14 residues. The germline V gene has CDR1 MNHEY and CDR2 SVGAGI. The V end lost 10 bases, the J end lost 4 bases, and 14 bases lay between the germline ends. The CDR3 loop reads CAIKQGGGANVLTF. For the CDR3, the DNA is TGTGCCATCAAACAGGGAGGGGGGGCCAACGTCCTGACTTTC.

The CDR3 DNA follows: TGTGCCAGCAGTGAAGGGGGCCAGGAAAATCAGCCCCAGCATTTT. It yields the protein CASSEGGQENQPQHF. The chain employs TRBV2 and TRBJ1-5, with a tentative D call TRBD1 (5 bases). This CDR3 has 15 amino acids. Germline assignment: CDR1 SNHLY and CDR2 FYNNEI. The V end was cut by 1 base, the J end by 4 bases, with 11 bases between.

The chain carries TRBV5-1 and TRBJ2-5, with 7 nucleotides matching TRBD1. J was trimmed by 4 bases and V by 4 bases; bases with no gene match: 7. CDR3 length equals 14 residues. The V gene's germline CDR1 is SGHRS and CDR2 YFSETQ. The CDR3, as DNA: TGCGCCAGCAGCGGTGGGACAGAGGGAGAGACCCAGTACTTC. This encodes CASSGGTEGETQYF.

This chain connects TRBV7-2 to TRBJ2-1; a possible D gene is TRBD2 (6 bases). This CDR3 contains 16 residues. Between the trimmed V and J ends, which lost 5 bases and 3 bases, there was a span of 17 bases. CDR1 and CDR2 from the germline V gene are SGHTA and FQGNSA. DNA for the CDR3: TGTGCCAGCAGCCGAGAGGGCGGGATCTACTACAATGAGCAGTTCTTC. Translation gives CASSREGGIYYNEQFF.